The present TCR beta chain was sequenced within a study of T cell responses to AZD1222 COVID-19 vaccine. Study-wide results and caveats: Most donors were white British and more were female, and clonal diversity was possibly underestimated.

As regards this clone: Its target is unknown.

Clones were read by immunoSEQ multiplex PCR, and TCRdb kept only the in-frame ones, dropping some. The sample has some 130,000 clones, 80% to 90% seen once; the top ten hold about 1.5%. Sequencing used peripheral blood, obtained on day 0 of AZD1222 vaccination. The clonotype was recovered from an adult in good health.

CDR3 bases: TGTGCCAGCAGCAAACGGCCCCGGGACAGGGGGCGGCCCCAGCATTTT. Translated, it gives CASSKRPRDRGRPQHF. The chain joins TRBV21-1 to TRBJ1-5; the table's D call TRBD1 went unverified against the DNA. TRBV21-1 is given as a pseudogene. This CDR3 is 16 amino acids long.